This record concerns one T cell receptor beta chain sequence. Its matching antigen is unknown. Germline lookup yields CDR1 MNHNY and CDR2 SVGAGI (reference sequence). V dropped 7 bases and J dropped 5; count of bases not matched to a gene: 4. The CDR3 is 12 amino acids. This sample was taken from a study of CD8+CD57+ T cells in acquired aplastic anemia. Study at large: Quantities of DNA derived from sorted CD4+ and CD8+ cells averaged around 3 ug. Findings and limits, study-wide: Common to patients and controls were twenty-nine CD8+ CDR3 sequences.

Profiling that covered TCR beta VDJ and CDR3 relied on genomic DNA as its template. MiXCR was run by TCRdb on the reads, yielding one entry per CDR3 protein. The sample yields 200,000 to 250,000 distinct CDR3 sequences, approximately 60% seen once. Those patients picked for sequencing had displayed CD8+CD57+ cell expansion on flow cytometry. No therapy was given to patients before blood sampling. V is TRBV6-6 and J is TRBJ2-5, with 7 bases identical to TRBD2. Sequencing was done on a sample of sorted CD4+, CD8+, or CD8+CD57+ T cells (not recorded which) from PBMCs. The clonotype comes from a human donor with aplastic anemia. The chain's CDR3 is CASKPGGETQYF. CDR3 DNA: TGTGCCAGCAAACCCGGGGGGGAGACCCAGTACTTC.